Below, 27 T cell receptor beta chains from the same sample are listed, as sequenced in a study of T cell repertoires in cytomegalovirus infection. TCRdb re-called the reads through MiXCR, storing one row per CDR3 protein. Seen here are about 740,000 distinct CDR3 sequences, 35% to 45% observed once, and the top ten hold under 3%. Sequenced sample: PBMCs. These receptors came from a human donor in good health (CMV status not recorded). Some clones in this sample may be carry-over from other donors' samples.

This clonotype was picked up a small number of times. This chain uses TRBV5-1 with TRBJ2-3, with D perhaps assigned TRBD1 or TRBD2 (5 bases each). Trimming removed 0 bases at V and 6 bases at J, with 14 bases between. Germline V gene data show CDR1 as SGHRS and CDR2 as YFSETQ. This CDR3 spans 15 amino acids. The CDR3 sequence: CASSLGRVGVDTQYF. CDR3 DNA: TGCGCCAGCAGCTTGGGTCGAGTGGGGGTCGATACGCAGTATTTT.

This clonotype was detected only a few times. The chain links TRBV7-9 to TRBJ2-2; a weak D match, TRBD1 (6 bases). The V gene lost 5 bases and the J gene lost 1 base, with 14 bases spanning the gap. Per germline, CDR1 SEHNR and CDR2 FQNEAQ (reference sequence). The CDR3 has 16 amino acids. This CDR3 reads CASSPQRTVNTGELFF. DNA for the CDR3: TGTGCCAGCAGCCCACAACGGACAGTGAACACCGGGGAGCTGTTTTTT. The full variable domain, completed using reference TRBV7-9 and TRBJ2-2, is DTGVSQNPRHKITKRGQNVTFRCDPISEHNRLYWYRQTLGQGPEFLTYFQNEAQLEKSRLLSDRFSAERPKGSFSTLEIQRTEQGDSAMYLCASSPQRTVNTGELFFGEGSRLTVL.

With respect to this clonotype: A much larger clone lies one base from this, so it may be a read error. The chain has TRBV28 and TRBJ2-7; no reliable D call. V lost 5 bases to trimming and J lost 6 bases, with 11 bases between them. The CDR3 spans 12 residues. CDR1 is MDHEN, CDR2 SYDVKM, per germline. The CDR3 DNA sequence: TGTGCCAGCAGTGTATACGAACGCGAGCAGTACTTC. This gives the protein CASSVYEREQYF.

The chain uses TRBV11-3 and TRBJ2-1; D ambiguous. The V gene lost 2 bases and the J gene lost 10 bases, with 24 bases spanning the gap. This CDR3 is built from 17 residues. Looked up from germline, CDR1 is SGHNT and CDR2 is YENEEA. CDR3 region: CASSLTPVEARWREQFF. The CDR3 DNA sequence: TGTGCCAGCAGCTTAACCCCTGTAGAGGCCCGCTGGCGGGAGCAGTTCTTC.

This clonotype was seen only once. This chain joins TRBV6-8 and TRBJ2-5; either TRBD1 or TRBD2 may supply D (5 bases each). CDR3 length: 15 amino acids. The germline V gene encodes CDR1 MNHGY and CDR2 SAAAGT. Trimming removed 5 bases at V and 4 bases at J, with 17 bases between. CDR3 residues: CASSGVRGLGETQYF. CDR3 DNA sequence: TGTGCCAGCAGTGGCGTTCGGGGCTTGGGAGAGACCCAGTACTTC.

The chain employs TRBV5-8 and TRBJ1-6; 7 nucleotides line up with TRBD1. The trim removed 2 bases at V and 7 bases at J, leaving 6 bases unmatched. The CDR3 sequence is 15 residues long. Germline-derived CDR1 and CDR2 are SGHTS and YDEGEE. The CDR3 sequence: CASSFTRDRNSPLHF. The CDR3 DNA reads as TGTGCCAGCAGCTTTACACGGGACAGAAATTCACCCCTCCACTTT. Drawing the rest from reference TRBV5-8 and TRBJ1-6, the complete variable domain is EAGVTQSPTHLIKTRGQQATLRCSPISGHTSVYWYQQALGLGLQFLLWYDEGEERNRGNFPPRFSGRQFPNYSSELNVNALELEDSALYLCASSFTRDRNSPLHFGNGTRLTVT.

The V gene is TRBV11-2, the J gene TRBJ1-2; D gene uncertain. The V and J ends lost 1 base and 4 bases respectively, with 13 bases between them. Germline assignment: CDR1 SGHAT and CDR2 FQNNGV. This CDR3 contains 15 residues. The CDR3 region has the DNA TGTGCCAGCAGCTTAGGATCTATGGCGGGCTATGGCTACACCTTC. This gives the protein CASSLGSMAGYGYTF.

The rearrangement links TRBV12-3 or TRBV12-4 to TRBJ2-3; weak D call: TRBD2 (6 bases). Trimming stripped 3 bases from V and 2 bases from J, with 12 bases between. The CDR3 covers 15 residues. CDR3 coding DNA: TGTGCCAGCAGTTTGGAAGGGGAGGCCACAGATACGCAGTATTTT. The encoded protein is CASSLEGEATDTQYF.

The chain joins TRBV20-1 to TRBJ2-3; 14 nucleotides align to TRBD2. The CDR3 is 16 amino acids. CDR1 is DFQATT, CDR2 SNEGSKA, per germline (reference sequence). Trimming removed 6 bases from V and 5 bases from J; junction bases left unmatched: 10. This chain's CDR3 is CSASTSGGAGGDTQYF. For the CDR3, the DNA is TGCAGTGCGTCGACTAGCGGGGGGGCCGGTGGAGATACGCAGTATTTT.

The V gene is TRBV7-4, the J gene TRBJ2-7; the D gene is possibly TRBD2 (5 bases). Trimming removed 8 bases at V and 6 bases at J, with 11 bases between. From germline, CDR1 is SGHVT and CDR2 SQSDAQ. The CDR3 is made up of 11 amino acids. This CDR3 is CASGRGREQYF. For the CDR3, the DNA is TGTGCCAGCGGTCGAGGGCGCGAGCAGTACTTC.

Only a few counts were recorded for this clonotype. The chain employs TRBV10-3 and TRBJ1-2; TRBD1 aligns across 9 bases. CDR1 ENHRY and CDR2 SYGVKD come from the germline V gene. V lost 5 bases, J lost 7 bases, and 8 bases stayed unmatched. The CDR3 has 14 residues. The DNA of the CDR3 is TGTGCCATCAGTTTACCGGGACAGGGTCGTGGCTACACCTTC. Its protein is CAISLPGQGRGYTF.

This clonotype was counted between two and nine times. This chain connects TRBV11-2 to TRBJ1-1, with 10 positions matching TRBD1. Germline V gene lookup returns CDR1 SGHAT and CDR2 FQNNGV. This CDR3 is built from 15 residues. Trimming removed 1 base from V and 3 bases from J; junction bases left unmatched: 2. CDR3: CASSLVGTGDTEAFF. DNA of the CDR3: TGTGCCAGCAGCTTAGTAGGGACAGGGGACACTGAAGCTTTCTTT.

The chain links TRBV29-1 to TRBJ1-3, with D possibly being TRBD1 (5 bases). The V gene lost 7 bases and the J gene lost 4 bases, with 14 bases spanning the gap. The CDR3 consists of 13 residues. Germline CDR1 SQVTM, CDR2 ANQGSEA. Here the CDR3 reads CSAGGPAGNTIYF. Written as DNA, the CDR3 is TGCAGCGCCGGGGGACCAGCGGGAAACACCATATATTTT.

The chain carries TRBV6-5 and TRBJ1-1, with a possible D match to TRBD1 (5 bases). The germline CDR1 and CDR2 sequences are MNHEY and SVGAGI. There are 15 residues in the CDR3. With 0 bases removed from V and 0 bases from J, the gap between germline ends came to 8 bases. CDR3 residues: CASSYSPTVNTEAFF. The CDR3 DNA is TGTGCCAGCAGTTACTCCCCGACAGTGAACACTGAAGCTTTCTTT.

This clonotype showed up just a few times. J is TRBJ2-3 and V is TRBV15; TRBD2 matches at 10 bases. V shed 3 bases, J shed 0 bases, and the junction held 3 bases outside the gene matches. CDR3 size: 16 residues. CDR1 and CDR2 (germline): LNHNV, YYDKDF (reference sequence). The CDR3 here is CATSRGLARSTDTQYF. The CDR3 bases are TGTGCCACCAGCAGGGGACTAGCGAGAAGCACAGATACGCAGTATTTT. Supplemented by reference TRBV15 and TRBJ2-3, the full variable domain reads DAMVIQNPRYQVTQFGKPVTLSCSQTLNHNVMYWYQQKSSQAPKLLFHYYDKDFNNEADTPDNFQSRRPNTSFCFLDIRSPGLGDTAMYLCATSRGLARSTDTQYFGPGTRLTVL.

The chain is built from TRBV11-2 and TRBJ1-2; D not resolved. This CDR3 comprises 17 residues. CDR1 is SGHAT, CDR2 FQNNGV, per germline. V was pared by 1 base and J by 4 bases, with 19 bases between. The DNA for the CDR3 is TGTGCCAGCAGCTTAGGTTCAGCGTTCGACGAAATCTATGGCTACACCTTC. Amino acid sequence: CASSLGSAFDEIYGYTF.

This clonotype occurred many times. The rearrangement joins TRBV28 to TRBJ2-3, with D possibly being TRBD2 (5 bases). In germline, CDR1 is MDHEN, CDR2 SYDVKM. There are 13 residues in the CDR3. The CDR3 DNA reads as TGTGCAGCCAAAGGGCTAGCCACAGATACGCAGTATTTT. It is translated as CAAKGLATDTQYF. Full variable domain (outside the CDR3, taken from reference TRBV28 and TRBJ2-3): DVKVTQSSRYLVKRTGEKVFLECVQDMDHENMFWYRQDPGLGLRLIYFSYDVKMKEKGDIPEGYSVSREKKERFSLILESASTNQTSMYLCAAKGLATDTQYFGPGTRLTVL.

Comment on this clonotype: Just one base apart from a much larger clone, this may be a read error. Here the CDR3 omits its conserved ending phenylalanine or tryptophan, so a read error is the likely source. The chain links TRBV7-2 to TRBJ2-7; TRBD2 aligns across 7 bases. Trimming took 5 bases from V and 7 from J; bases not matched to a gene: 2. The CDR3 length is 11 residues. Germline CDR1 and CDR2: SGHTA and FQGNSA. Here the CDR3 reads CASSRAGEQYL. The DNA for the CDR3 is TGTGCCAGCAGCCGAGCGGGGGAGCAGTACTTA.

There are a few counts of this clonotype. In DNA form, the CDR3 reads TGTGCCAGCACCACCCACTCTGGGGCCAACGTCCTGACTTTC. Protein sequence: CASTTHSGANVLTF. V is TRBV12-3 or TRBV12-4 and J is TRBJ2-6; D gene ambiguous. V lost 7 bases and J 0 bases, leaving 7 bases between the germline ends. The CDR3 sequence is 14 residues long.

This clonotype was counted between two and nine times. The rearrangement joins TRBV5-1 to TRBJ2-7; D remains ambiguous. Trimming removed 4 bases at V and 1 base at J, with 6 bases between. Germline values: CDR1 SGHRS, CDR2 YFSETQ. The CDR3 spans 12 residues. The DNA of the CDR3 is TGCGCCAGCAGCGACGATTCCTACGAGCAGTACTTC. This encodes CASSDDSYEQYF.

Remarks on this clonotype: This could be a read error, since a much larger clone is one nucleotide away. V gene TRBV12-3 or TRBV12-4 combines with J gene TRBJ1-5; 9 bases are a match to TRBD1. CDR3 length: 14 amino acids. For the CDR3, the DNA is TGTGCCAGCAGCCATACAGGGGGCAATCAGCCCCAGCGTTTT. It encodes CASSHTGGNQPQRF.

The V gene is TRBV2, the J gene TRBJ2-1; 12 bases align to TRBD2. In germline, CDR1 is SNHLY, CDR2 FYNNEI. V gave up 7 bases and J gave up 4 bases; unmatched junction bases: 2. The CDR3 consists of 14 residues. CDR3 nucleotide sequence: TGTGCCAGCATGGGGACTAGCGGGTACAATGAGCAGTTCTTC. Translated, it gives CASMGTSGYNEQFF.

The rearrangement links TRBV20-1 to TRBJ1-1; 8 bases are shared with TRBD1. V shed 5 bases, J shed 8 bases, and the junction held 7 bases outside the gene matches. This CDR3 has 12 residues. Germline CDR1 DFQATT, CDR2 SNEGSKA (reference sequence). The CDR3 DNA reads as TGCAGTGCTCCCGACTACAGGGGGGAAGCTTTCTTT. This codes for CSAPDYRGEAFF.

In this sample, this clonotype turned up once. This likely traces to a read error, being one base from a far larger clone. CDR3 sequence (DNA): TGTGCCAGCAGCTTAGGGACGGGGCCCTACAAGCAGTACTTC. Its protein product is CASSLGTGPYKQYF. This chain uses TRBV7-6 with TRBJ2-7; D tentatively reads TRBD1 or TRBD2 (5 bases each). CDR3 length equals 14 residues. CDR1 is SGHVS, CDR2 FNYEAQ, per germline. The full variable domain, in which reference TRBV7-6 and TRBJ2-7 provide the parts outside the CDR3, is GAGVSQSPRYKVTKRGQDVALRCDPISGHVSLYWYRQALGQGPEFLTYFNYEAQQDKSGLPNDRFSAERPEGSISTLTIQRTEQRDSAMYRCASSLGTGPYKQYFGPGTRLTVT.

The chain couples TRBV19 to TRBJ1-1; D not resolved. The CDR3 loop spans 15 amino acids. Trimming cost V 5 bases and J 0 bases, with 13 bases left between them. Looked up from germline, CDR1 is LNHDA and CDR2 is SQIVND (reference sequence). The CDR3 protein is CASSPTGLVNTEAFF. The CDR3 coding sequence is TGTGCCAGTAGTCCCACGGGCTTGGTGAACACTGAAGCTTTCTTT.

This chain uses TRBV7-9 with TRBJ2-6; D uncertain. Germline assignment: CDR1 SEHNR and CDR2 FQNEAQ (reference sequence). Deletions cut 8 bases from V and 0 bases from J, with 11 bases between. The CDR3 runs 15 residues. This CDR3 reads CASGPGYSGANVLTF. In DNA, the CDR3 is TGTGCCAGCGGACCAGGCTACTCTGGGGCCAACGTCCTGACTTTC.

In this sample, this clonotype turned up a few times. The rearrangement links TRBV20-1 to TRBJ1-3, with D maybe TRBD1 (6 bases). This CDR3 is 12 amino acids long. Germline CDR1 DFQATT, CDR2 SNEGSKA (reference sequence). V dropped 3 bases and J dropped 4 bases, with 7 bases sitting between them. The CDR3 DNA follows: TGCAGTGCTAGGGGACACGGAAACACCATATATTTT. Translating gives CSARGHGNTIYF.